This TCR beta chain was documented in a study of T-cell reconstitution after alpha-beta-depleted transplantation in children. Per germline, CDR1 SGHTS and CDR2 YDEGEE. This CDR3 spans 14 amino acids. V lost 3 bases and J 4 bases, leaving 13 bases between the germline ends. Unique molecular identifiers were built into the TCRbeta library. One entry per CDR3 protein, called by TCRdb with MiXCR from the PCR reads. The sample contains about 600,000 distinct CDR3 sequences, over 9.5% of which appear only once. This clonotype was picked up a small number of times. The sequencing used PBMCs from the stem cell graft donor, collected from the stem cell graft. This chain links TRBV5-8 with TRBJ1-1, with D unresolved. The receptor comes from a human donor who donated a stem cell graft to a child with acute myeloid leukemia. CDR3 nucleotide sequence: TGTGCCAGCAGCTCGGCGGGATGGGGCACTGAAGCTTTCTTT. Its protein product is CASSSAGWGTEAFF.